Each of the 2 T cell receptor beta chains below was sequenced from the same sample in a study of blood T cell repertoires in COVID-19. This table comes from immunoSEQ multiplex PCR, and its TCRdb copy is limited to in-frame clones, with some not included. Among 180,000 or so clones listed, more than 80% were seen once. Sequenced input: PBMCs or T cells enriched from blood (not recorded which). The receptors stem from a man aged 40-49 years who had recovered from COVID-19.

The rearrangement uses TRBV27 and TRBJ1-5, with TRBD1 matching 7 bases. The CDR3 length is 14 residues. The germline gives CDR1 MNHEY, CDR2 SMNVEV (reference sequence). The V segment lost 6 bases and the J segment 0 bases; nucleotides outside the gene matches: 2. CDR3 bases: TGTGCCAGCAGGGGACAGTATAGCAATCAGCCCCAGCATTTT. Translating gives CASRGQYSNQPQHF.

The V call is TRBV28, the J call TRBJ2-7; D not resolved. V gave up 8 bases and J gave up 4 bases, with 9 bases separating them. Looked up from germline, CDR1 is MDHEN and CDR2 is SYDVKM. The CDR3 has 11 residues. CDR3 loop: CASGSRYEQYF. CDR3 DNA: TGTGCCAGCGGTTCTAGATACGAGCAGTACTTC.